This T cell receptor (beta chain) is from a study of T-cell memory formation after mild COVID-19. Overall study: Each donor largely had its own TCR clusters.

As regards this clonotype: The antigen is not known.

CDR3 size: 14 residues. Germline V gives CDR1 GTSNPN, CDR2 SVGIG (reference sequence). Trimming took 4 bases from V and 5 from J, leaving 14 bases between them. The study, taken as a whole, reports: Chiefly within CM and EM were the contracting CD4+ clones; CD8+ ones were within EMRA.

5'RACE with constant-segment primers yielded barcoded, UMI-tagged TCR alpha and TCR beta cDNA libraries. TCRdb ran MiXCR on the 5' RACE reads and lists one entry per CDR3 protein. The data contain 550,000 to 700,000 distinct CDR3 sequences, 17% of them singletons. This TCR was recovered from an adult woman who had mild COVID-19 (a few samples of this study predate the infection). Cell type and time point are not known. The sample taken for sequencing was PBMCs or a T cell subset sorted from them (not recorded which). This chain links TRBV30 with TRBJ2-2, with TRBD2 as a possible D gene (6 bases). The CDR3 here is CAWMAGRLTGELFF. In DNA, the CDR3 is TGTGCCTGGATGGCGGGACGTTTGACCGGGGAGCTGTTTTTT.